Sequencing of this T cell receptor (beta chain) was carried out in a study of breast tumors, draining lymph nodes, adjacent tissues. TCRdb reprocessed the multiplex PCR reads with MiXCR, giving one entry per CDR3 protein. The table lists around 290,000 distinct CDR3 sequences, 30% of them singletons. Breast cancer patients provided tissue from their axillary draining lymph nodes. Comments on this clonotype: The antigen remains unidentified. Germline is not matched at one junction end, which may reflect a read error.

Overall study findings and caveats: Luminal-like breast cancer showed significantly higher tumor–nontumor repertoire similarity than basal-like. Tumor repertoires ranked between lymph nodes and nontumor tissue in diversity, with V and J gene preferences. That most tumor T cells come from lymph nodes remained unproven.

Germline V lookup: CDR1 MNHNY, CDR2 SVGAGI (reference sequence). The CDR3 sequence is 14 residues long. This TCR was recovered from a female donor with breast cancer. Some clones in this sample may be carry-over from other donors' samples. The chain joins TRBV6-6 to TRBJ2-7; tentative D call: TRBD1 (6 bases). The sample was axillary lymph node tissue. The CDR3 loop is CASSHSKGDYEQYF. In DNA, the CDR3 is TGTGCCAGCAGTCACTCGAAGGGGGACTACGAGCAGTACTTC.